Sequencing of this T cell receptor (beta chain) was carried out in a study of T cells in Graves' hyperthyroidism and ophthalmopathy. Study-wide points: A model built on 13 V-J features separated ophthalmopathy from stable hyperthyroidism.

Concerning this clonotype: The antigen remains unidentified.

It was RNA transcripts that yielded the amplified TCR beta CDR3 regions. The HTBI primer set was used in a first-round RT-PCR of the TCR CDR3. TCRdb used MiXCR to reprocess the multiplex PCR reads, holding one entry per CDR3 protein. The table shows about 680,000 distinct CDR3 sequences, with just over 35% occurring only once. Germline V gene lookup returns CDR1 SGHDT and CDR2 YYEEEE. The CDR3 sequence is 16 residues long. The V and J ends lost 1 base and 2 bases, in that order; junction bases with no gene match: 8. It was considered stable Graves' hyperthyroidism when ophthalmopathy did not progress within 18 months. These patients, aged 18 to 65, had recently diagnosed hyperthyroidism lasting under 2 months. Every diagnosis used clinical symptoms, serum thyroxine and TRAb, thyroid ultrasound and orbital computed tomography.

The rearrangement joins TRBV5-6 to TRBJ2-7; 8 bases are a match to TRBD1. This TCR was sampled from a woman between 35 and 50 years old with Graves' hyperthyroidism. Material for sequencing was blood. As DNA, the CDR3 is TGTGCCAGCAGCTTGTTGACAGGGGCGGGGACCTACGAGCAGTACTTC. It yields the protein CASSLLTGAGTYEQYF.